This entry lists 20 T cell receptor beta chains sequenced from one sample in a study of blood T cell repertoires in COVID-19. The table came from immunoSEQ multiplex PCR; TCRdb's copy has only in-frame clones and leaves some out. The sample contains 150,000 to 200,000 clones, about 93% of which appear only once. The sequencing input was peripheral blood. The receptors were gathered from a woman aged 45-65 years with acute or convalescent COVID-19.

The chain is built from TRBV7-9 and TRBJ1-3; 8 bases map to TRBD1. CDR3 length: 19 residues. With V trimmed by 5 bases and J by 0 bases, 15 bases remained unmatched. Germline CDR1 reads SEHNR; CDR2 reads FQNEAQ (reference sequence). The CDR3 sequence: CASSPPLGQESLSGNTIYF. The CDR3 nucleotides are TGTGCCAGCAGCCCCCCTCTGGGACAGGAATCCCTCTCTGGAAACACCATATATTTT. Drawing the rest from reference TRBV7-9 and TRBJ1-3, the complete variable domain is DTGVSQNPRHKITKRGQNVTFRCDPISEHNRLYWYRQTLGQGPEFLTYFQNEAQLEKSRLLSDRFSAERPKGSFSTLEIQRTEQGDSAMYLCASSPPLGQESLSGNTIYFGEGSWLTVV.

The CDR3 DNA sequence: TGTGCCAGCAGTTTTGGCGGGAGCCTCTACGAGCAGTACTTC. This gives the protein CASSFGGSLYEQYF. The chain has TRBV28 and TRBJ2-7; 7 bases align to TRBD2. The CDR3 totals 14 residues. Germline CDR1 is MDHEN and CDR2 is SYDVKM. Germline trimming cut 3 bases from V and 3 bases from J; bases unmatched to any gene: 5.

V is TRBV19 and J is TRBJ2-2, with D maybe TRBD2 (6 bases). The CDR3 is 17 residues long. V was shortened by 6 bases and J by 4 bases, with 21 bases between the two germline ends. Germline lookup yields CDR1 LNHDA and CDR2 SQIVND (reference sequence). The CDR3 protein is CASRRPQASGGTGELFF. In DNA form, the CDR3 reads TGTGCCAGTAGGAGGCCCCAGGCATCCGGGGGCACCGGGGAGCTGTTTTTT.

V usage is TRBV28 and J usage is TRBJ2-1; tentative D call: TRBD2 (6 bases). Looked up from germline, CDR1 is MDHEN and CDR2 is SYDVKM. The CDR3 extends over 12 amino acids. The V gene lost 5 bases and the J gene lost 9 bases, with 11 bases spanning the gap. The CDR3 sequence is CASSDGTREQFF. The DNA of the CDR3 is TGTGCCAGCAGTGACGGGACTCGTGAGCAGTTCTTC.

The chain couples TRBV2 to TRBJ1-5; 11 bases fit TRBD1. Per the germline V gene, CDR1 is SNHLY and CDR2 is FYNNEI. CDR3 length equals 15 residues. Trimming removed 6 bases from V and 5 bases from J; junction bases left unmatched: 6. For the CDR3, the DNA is TGTGCCAGCAGAGGGGACAGGGGGTCCCATCAGCCCCAGCATTTT. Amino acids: CASRGDRGSHQPQHF.

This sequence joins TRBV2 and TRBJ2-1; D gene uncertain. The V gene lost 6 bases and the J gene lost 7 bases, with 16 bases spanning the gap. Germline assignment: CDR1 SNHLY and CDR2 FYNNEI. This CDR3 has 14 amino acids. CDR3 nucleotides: TGTGCCAGCAGCTACCTCGGAGCCCCGAATGAGCAGTTCTTC. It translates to CASSYLGAPNEQFF.

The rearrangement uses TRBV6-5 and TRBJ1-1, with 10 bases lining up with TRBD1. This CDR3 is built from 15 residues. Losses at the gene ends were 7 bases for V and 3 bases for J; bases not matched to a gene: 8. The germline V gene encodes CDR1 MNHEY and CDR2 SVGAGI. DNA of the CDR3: TGTGCCAGCAAACTCCGGGACAGGGGTTACACTGAAGCTTTCTTT. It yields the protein CASKLRDRGYTEAFF.

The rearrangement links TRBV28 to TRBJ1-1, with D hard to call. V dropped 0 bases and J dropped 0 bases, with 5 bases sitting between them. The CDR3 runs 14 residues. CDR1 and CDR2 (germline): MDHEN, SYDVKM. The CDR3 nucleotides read TGTGCCAGCAGTTTATGGACAATGAACACTGAAGCTTTCTTT. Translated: CASSLWTMNTEAFF.

As DNA, the CDR3 is TGTGCCAGCAGCCCGGCGGGGAGGTCGGCCTACGAGCAGTACTTC. Translated: CASSPAGRSAYEQYF. The chain has TRBV7-6 and TRBJ2-7, with a possible D match to TRBD2 (6 bases). There are 15 residues in the CDR3. Germline values: CDR1 SGHVS, CDR2 FNYEAQ. V was trimmed by 5 bases and J by 2 bases, leaving 16 bases between them. Full variable domain (missing parts from reference TRBV7-6 and TRBJ2-7): GAGVSQSPRYKVTKRGQDVALRCDPISGHVSLYWYRQALGQGPEFLTYFNYEAQQDKSGLPNDRFSAERPEGSISTLTIQRTEQRDSAMYRCASSPAGRSAYEQYFGPGTRLTVT.

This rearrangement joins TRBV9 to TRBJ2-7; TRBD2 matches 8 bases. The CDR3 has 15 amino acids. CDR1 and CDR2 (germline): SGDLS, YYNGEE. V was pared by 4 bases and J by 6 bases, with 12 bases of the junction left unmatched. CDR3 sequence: CASSLHGREDGEQYF. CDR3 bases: TGTGCCAGCAGCCTGCACGGGCGGGAGGACGGCGAGCAGTACTTC. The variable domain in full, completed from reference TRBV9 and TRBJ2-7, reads DSGVTQTPKHLITATGQRVTLRCSPRSGDLSVYWYQQSLDQGLQFLIQYYNGEERAKGNILERFSAQQFPDLHSELNLSSLELGDSALYFCASSLHGREDGEQYFGPGTRLTVT.

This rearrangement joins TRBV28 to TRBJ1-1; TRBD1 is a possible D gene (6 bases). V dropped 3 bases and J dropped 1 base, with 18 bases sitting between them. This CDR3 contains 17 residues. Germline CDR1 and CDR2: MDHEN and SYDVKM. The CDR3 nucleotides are TGTGCCAGCAGTTTTGTCTTAGGGGGATTCCCGAACACTGAAGCTTTCTTT. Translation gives CASSFVLGGFPNTEAFF.

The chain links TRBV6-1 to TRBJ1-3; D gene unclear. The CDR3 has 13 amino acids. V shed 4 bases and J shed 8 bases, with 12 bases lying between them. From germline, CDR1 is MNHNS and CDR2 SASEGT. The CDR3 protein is CASSAFRGYTIYF. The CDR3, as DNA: TGTGCCAGCAGTGCCTTTAGAGGATACACCATATATTTT.

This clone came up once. The chain's CDR3 is CASSLGGTGLAEAFF. The CDR3 DNA sequence: TGTGCCAGCAGCTTGGGTGGGACAGGGCTTGCTGAAGCTTTCTTT. The rearrangement uses TRBV5-4 and TRBJ1-1; 9 bases match TRBD1. CDR1 and CDR2 (germline): SGHNT, YYREEE (reference sequence). With 0 bases clipped from V and 6 bases from J, the junction kept 6 bases outside the gene matches. The CDR3 sequence is 15 residues long.

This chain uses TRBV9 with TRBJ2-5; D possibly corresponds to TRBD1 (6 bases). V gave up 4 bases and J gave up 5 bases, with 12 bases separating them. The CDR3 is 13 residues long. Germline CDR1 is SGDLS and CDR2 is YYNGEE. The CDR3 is CASSSGVRETQYF. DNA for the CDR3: TGTGCCAGCAGCTCAGGGGTACGGGAGACCCAGTACTTC.

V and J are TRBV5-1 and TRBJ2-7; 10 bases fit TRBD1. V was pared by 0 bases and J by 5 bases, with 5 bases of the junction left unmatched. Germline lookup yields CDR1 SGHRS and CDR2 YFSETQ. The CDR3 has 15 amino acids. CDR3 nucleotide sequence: TGCGCCAGCAGCTTGGCCCGACAGGGGGCCGACGAGCAGTACTTC. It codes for CASSLARQGADEQYF.

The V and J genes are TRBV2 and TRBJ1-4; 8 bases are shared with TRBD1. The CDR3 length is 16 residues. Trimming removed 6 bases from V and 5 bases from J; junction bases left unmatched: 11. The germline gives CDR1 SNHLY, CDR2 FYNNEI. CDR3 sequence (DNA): TGTGCCAGCAGCGAACCCAGGGGGCCAGTGAATGAAAAACTGTTTTTT. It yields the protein CASSEPRGPVNEKLFF.

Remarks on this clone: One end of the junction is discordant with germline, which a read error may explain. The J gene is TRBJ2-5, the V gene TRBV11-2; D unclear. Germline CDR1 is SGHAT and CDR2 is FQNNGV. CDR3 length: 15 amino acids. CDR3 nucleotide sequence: TGTGCCAGCAGCTTAGATAGCAACTCCCAAGGGACCCAGTACTTC. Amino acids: CASSLDSNSQGTQYF. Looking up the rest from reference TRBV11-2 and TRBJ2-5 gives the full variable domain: EAGVAQSPRYKIIEKRQSVAFWCNPISGHATLYWYQQILGQGPKLLIQFQNNGVVDDSQLPKDRFSAERLKGVDSTLKIQPAKLEDSAVYLCASSLDSNSQGTQYFGPGTRLLVL.

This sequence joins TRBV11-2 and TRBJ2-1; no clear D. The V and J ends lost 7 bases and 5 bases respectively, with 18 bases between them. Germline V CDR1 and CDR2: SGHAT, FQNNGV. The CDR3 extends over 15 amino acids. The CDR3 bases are TGTGCCAGCACCTCCCATACGAAGGAGAACAATGAGCAGTTCTTC. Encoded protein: CASTSHTKENNEQFF.

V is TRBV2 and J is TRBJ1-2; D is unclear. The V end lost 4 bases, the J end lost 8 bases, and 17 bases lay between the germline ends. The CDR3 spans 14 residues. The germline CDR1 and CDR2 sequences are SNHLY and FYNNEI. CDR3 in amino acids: CASSVDEGVGGYTF. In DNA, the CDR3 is TGTGCCAGCAGTGTAGACGAGGGAGTGGGGGGCTACACCTTC.

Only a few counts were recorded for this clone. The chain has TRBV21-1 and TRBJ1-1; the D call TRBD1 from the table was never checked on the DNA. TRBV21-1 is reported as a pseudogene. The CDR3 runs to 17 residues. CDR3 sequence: CASSTRSTGTINTEAFF. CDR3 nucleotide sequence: TGTGCCAGCAGCACTCGATCGACAGGGACCATCAACACTGAAGCTTTCTTT.